This passage covers 8 T cell receptor beta chains from one sample sequenced in a study of control samples from healthy donors and cancer patients (dated by TCRdb to the early 2020s). Library construction relied on the immunoSEQ multiplex PCR assay. TCRdb retrieved this table from immuneACCESS and kept in-frame rearrangements only. Not all clones are present; in checked studies, unresolved V genes account for under half, and no reason is known for the remainder. The sample includes 100,000 to 150,000 clones, with almost 95% observed a single time. The ten largest clones represent 0.55% to 0.6% of the sample. The sample comprised PBMCs. The receptors were gathered from a man older than 75 with head and neck cancer.

The V and J genes are TRBV19 and TRBJ1-5; unclear D gene. Germline CDR1 and CDR2: LNHDA and SQIVND (reference sequence). The CDR3 runs to 12 residues. V was trimmed by 8 bases and J by 4 bases, leaving 9 bases between them. CDR3 in DNA: TGTGCCAGTTGGGGTTCGAATCAGCCCCAGCATTTT. Its protein is CASWGSNQPQHF.

The chain couples TRBV5-1 to TRBJ2-2; a possible D gene is TRBD2 (6 bases). The V end lost 4 bases, the J end lost 0 bases, and 10 bases lay between the germline ends. The CDR3 is made up of 15 amino acids. Germline assignment: CDR1 SGHRS and CDR2 YFSETQ. The CDR3 nucleotides are TGCGCCAGCAGCGTTAGCGGTCCGAACACCGGGGAGCTGTTTTTT. Its protein product is CASSVSGPNTGELFF.

This chain joins TRBV6-6 and TRBJ1-4, with TRBD1 matching over 7 bases. Germline V CDR1 and CDR2: MNHNY, SVGAGI (reference sequence). This CDR3 is built from 15 residues. V gave up 6 bases and J gave up 7 bases; unmatched junction bases: 11. This CDR3 reads CASRDLRGPSEKLFF. The CDR3 DNA reads as TGTGCCAGCAGGGACCTTAGGGGGCCGAGTGAAAAACTGTTTTTT.

V and J are TRBV29-1 and TRBJ2-3; D uncertain. Trimming cost V 3 bases and J 0 bases, with 7 bases left between them. The CDR3 runs 13 residues. CDR1 and CDR2 (germline): SQVTM, ANQGSEA. The CDR3 coding sequence is TGCAGCGTTGAGTGGAGAAGCACAGATACGCAGTATTTT. Its protein is CSVEWRSTDTQYF.

The chain has TRBV4-1 and TRBJ2-2; either TRBD1 or TRBD2 may fit D (5 bases each). Trimming took 11 bases from V and 5 from J, leaving 27 bases between them. Germline V gives CDR1 MGHRA, CDR2 YSYEKL. There are 17 residues in the CDR3. The CDR3 DNA follows: TGCGCCTCCCAGCCAAGGACGGGGCCCCAAGGGACCGGGGAGCTGTTTTTT. Residues: CASQPRTGPQGTGELFF.

This clone appeared a few times. The chain uses TRBV6-5 and TRBJ2-4, with D perhaps TRBD1 or TRBD2 (5 bases each). The CDR3 consists of 14 residues. Germline CDR1 MNHEY, CDR2 SVGAGI. V lost 10 bases and J lost 1, with 14 bases in between. The CDR3 region has the DNA TGTGCCACCCCCGGGGACGGGGCCAAAAACATTCAGTACTTC. Amino acid sequence: CATPGDGAKNIQYF.

This clone was detected once. This sequence joins TRBV21-1 and TRBJ2-7; the DNA was not used to check the table's D call, TRBD2. TRBV21-1 is termed a pseudogene. CDR3 length equals 22 residues. This chain's CDR3 is CASSKGPRPSGTSGRLSYEQYF. CDR3 sequence (DNA): TGTGCCAGCAGCAAAGGGCCCCGGCCCTCCGGGACTAGCGGGAGGCTCTCTTACGAGCAGTACTTC.

The chain's CDR3 is CASSQARGSLLPEQYF. In nucleotides, the CDR3 is TGTGCCAGCAGCCAAGCACGCGGGAGCTTATTGCCCGAGCAGTACTTC. V is TRBV3-1 (or the pseudogene TRBV3-2) and J is TRBJ2-7; 7 positions match TRBD2. Trimming took 1 base from V and 6 from J; bases not matched to a gene: 12. Germline V CDR1 and CDR2: LGHDT, YNNKEL (reference sequence). The CDR3 consists of 16 residues.